This T cell receptor (beta chain) comes out of a study of cytomegalovirus exposure and HLA in healthy donors (dated by TCRdb to about 2017). Notes on the research overall: According to an earlier analysis of 450 to 650 of the donors, some 180 million T cells yielded roughly 110 million unique TCR beta sequences and 276 Gb of sequence data. Every discovery cohort repertoire had been produced on one sequencing platform. Alongside the repertoire data, information on donor age, sex, ethnicity and CMV serostatus was compiled. Among roughly 400 genotyped donors of the cohort, an average of around 240,000 unique TCR beta nucleotide sequences were sequenced per donor, roughly a sixth of them non-productive. Along with the 666-subject first cohort, a separate validation cohort of around 120 different subjects was used. The study profiled the T cell repertoires of 500 to 800 subjects by immunosequencing and related them to cytomegalovirus serostatus. HLA typing included class I and class II loci at four-digit resolution. The genetic ancestry cluster associated with self-reported Caucasian donors included around four fifths of the 398 genotyped donors. Typing coverage varied by locus: 629-630 donors for A, B, C, DRB1 and DQB1; some 520 for DQA1; over 600 for DPA1; approximately 470 for DPB1. Because of strong linkage in the cohort, five DR-DQ haplotypes were treated as single units for association and clustering. A later analysis re-analyzed previously published TCR beta repertoires from approximately 670 donors and added high-resolution HLA genotyping to study TCR occurrence patterns. The aim of the study was to test whether cataloging public T cell receptors could identify signatures of past pathogen exposure. Rather than using new phenotypic data, the later analysis identified candidate immune exposures from TCR beta sequences and from how often those sequences occurred across donors. A later genetic analysis took genome-wide SNP genotypes for about three fifths of the roughly 670 donors and used that subset as a discovery cohort. An early release covering around 630 HLA-typed donors comprised approximately 300 gigabases of sequencing data and around 85 million unique TCR sequences. To predict cytomegalovirus infection status, the study brought together high-throughput TCR immunosequencing, statistical association of individual TCRs with disease status, and machine learning. An earlier analysis of roughly 600 of the donors used high-throughput TCR beta sequencing to judge whether each TCR beta V gene segment behaved as functional or pseudogenic. The paper's findings and limits, for the study overall: Linkage disequilibrium might explain the correlated functional status among segregating V segments, but an unknown experimental factor could not be excluded. In vitro tests confirmed that a few of the cytomegalovirus-associated TCR beta chains recognize cytomegalovirus antigens. In a later analysis, HLA-associated TCR beta chains were found to be more clonally expanded and to have lower generation probabilities than equally common non-associated chains. A further reported finding was that TCR beta sequences accurately predicted the HLA-A and HLA-B alleles for most subjects in the first cohort. It was suggested by the authors that the approach could potentially be generalized to other disease states and immunological phenotypes. Only TCR beta chains were sequenced in this cohort, and the absence of alpha or paired-chain data limited detectable features. In an earlier analysis of approximately 590 of the donors, most TCR beta V segments appeared in productive rearrangements about 87% or about 30% of the time, broadly matching IMGT annotations. The only immune exposure information available for the cohort was CMV serostatus. Roughly uniform sequencing depth across donors was assumed in presence/absence analyses, although this assumption may not hold. V-gene and J-gene trimming of TCR beta chains was associated with a missense DCLRE1C variant in a later genetic analysis, and the association was replicated in an independent cohort. A later analysis reported that several top co-occurrence clusters appeared linked to parvovirus B19, influenza, CMV and Epstein-Barr virus. In a later analysis, TCR association rates were found to vary across HLA loci, with the most associated TCRs seen for DRB1 alleles and the fewest for HLA-C alleles. Because the 87-base-pair reads could not distinguish some IMGT-functional V segments, including TRBV6-2 and TRBV6-3, those segments were excluded. A later genetic analysis reported fewer N-insertions in productive TCRs among donors in an Asian-associated ancestry cluster than the 666-donor mean. A cluster of highly shared sequence variants was judged likely to be a technical artifact of the sequencing pipeline. Specific HLA alleles were associated with over 15,000 TCR beta sequences at a false discovery rate of 0.05 in a later analysis. Because HLA typing was unavailable for some donors at each locus, only the typed subset was used in association tests. In both the original and validation cohorts, the classifier was reported to diagnose cytomegalovirus status with high specificity and sensitivity. Across donors, most TCR sequences were observed very rarely, whereas some public TCRs were present in many individuals. Most CMV-associated TCR beta chains appeared to be HLA-restricted in a later analysis, and the HLA associations seemed to be driven largely by CMV exposure. In the study, roughly 160 TCR beta chains were listed as associated with cytomegalovirus. When HLA alleles, especially DR and DQ, strongly co-occurred, TCR associations were difficult to assign to individual alleles. Because counts were too low, around 18 rarely observed V segments, including chromosome 9 orphons, were left out of the earlier analysis of a few hundred of the donors.

A distance of 20 bases separates the germline ends of V and J, which lose 4 bases and 4 bases respectively. Including the terminal cysteine and phenylalanine, the CDR3 comprises 16 residues. Of the read, only the CDR3 DNA is kept; its 48 bases are in frame from base 1. Details on this clone: Its antigen is still unknown. Base qualities were left out, and no much larger clone turns up one base away.

The library was built by means of the immunoSEQ multiplex PCR assay. For the multiplex PCR, a mixture combining 60 forward primers for TCR Vbeta segments and 13 reverse primers for TCR Jbeta segments was used. The CDR3 region of rearranged TCR beta genes was amplified from genomic DNA by a multiplex PCR assay. The Illumina HiSeq System was used to sequence the amplified TCR beta libraries as 87-base-pair reads. As for the original processing: In a later analysis, around 80 million unique TCR beta chains were counted across the approximately 640 repertoires, and around 10 million of these chains were shared by at least two donors. Raw reads were error-corrected and collapsed into unique sequences by a nearest-neighbor algorithm in which closely related sequences were merged to remove PCR and sequencing errors. To assign V, D and J gene segments, CDR3 sequences were aligned to IMGT reference sequences. For a sequence to be retained, a match of at least six nucleotides was required to both a V gene segment and a J gene segment. A rearrangement was called productive if the CDR3 had no stop codons and remained in frame with V and J, and every other rearrangement was called non-productive. Following IMGT convention, CDR3 was defined as the stretch from the second conserved V-encoded cysteine to the conserved J-encoded phenylalanine. The earlier analysis of about 620 of the donors excluded sequences that lacked an unambiguous match to a single V gene segment. In an earlier analysis of a few hundred of the donors, V segments were called functional above 56.7% productive rearrangements and were called segregating when the between-donor standard deviation exceeded 5%. A statistical classification framework was built to diagnose cytomegalovirus status from the catalog of TCR beta chain sequences. A later analysis assigned V and J genes by comparing TCR nucleotide sequences with IMGT/GENE-DB human TR gene sequences. In a later analysis, CDR3 sequences and most-parsimonious VDJ recombination scenarios were assigned using the TCRdist pipeline. In a later analysis, each TCR beta chain was defined by its CDR3 amino acid sequence together with its V-gene family, and reads without a unique V-gene family were excluded. As a way to deal with suspected cross-contamination and a sequencing artifact, a later analysis dropped over 550 nucleotide sequences that were highly shared and had low generation probability. For each public chain, a later analysis derived a clonal expansion index from normalized ranks of inferred template counts within each repertoire. In a later analysis, generation probabilities were computed with a VDJ recombination model fitted to out-of-frame rearrangements, and the resulting probabilities were checked against IGoR. In a later analysis, hypergeometric tests were used to score TCR-TCR, TCR-HLA and TCR-CMV co-occurrence, with a repertoire-size bias correction applied to TCR pairs. To estimate false discovery rates, a later analysis permuted the HLA or CMV assignments 20 times. In a later analysis, co-occurring TCRs were grouped with DBSCAN, and TCRdist sequence similarity was added when clustering was performed within HLA-allele-positive subsets. Repertoires with fewer than 30,000 or more than 120,000 public chains were left out of co-occurrence clustering, as were about five repertoires with anomalous nucleotide sharing. Imported from immuneACCESS, the table was reduced by TCRdb to in-frame sequences with V and J called. These copies leave out some clones; in studies compared against another copy, an unresolved V gene accounts for under half, and the cause of the remainder is not known. V, J and clone size are those of that table, while D and trimming were read from the DNA. This sample has hundreds of thousands of clones in its table, and around 90% of those were observed once. Roughly 2.3% of the sample rests with the top ten.

The cohort was made up of about 670 healthy bone marrow donors. Cohort members were all nominally healthy when sampled, although unrecorded immune exposures were likely present. The donor was CMV seronegative and belonged to the group of 352 seronegative cohort members. A peripheral blood sample was collected from each donor, and TCR beta sequencing was performed on peripheral blood mononuclear cells. Genomic DNA was extracted from the blood cell samples with the Qiagen DNeasy Blood Extraction Kit. The rearrangement joined TRBV5-7 to TRBJ1-2; the D gene cannot be resolved reliably. TRBV5-7 is given ORF status, its function remaining uncertain. Sequencing input: PBMCs. The sequence was obtained from a woman between 18 and 30 years old in good health and CMV-seronegative. The CDR3 is CASSRLVGVDIYGYTF. Read as DNA, the sequence is TGTGCCAGCAGCCGTTTGGTCGGGGTCGACATCTATGGCTACACCTTC.